A selection of T cell receptor beta chains follows, all from one sample in a study of blood T cell repertoires in COVID-19. Measured with immunoSEQ multiplex PCR; TCRdb has only the in-frame clones, and not every one. The sample has around 190,000 clones, under 80% seen once. Input material: PBMCs or T cells enriched from blood (not recorded which). The receptor set was obtained from a woman aged 45-60 years with acute COVID-19. The CDR3 runs from the conserved cysteine through the conserved F or W. D genes are given only for firm matches. Some rows mark clone size as missing; the rest say once, few, many or name a class of expanded clone.

abundance: NA
d_gene: TRBD1
v_gene: TRBV2
j_gene: TRBJ1-2
len: 13
CDR3nt: TGTGCCAGCAGTACAGGGGGCTACTATGGCTACACCTTC
CDR3aa: CASSTGGYYGYTF

abundance: NA
d_gene: NA
v_gene: TRBV19
j_gene: TRBJ2-6
len: 15
CDR3nt: TGTGCCAGTAGTGCATCGGGCTCTGGGGCCAACGTCCTGACTTTC
CDR3aa: CASSASGSGANVLTF

abundance: NA
d_gene: TRBD1
v_gene: TRBV5-1
j_gene: TRBJ1-6
len: 14
CDR3nt: TGCGCCAGCAGCTTGGGACAGGGTAATATCCCCCTCCACTTT
CDR3aa: CASSLGQGNIPLHF

abundance: NA
d_gene: TRBD2
v_gene: TRBV4-1
j_gene: TRBJ2-3
len: 15
CDR3nt: TGCGCCAGCAGCCCGCTAGCGGGGGACACAGATACGCAGTATTTT
CDR3aa: CASSPLAGDTDTQYF

abundance: NA
d_gene: NA
v_gene: TRBV13
j_gene: TRBJ1-1
len: 14
CDR3nt: TGTGCCAGCAGCTTGGCAGGGGAGGGGACTGAAGCTTTCTTT
CDR3aa: CASSLAGEGTEAFF

abundance: few
d_gene: TRBD1
v_gene: TRBV5-4
j_gene: TRBJ1-2
len: 15
CDR3nt: TGTGCCAGCAGCTCCGATGGAGGGGGCAACTATGGCTACACCTTC
CDR3aa: CASSSDGGGNYGYTF

abundance: few
d_gene: NA
v_gene: TRBV6-5
j_gene: TRBJ1-2
len: 13
CDR3nt: TGTGCCAGCGTCTCAGGGGATAACTATGGCTACACCTTC
CDR3aa: CASVSGDNYGYTF

abundance: NA
d_gene: TRBD1
v_gene: TRBV5-4
j_gene: TRBJ2-2
len: 15
CDR3nt: TGTGCCAGCAGACTTGGACAGGGGGCCGTCGGGGAGCTGTTTTTT
CDR3aa: CASRLGQGAVGELFF

abundance: NA
d_gene: TRBD1
v_gene: TRBV18
j_gene: TRBJ2-1
len: 15
CDR3nt: TGTGCCAGCTCACTGGGCGGACAGGGGTTGGCTGAGCAGTTCTTC
CDR3aa: CASSLGGQGLAEQFF

abundance: NA
d_gene: NA
v_gene: TRBV5-8
j_gene: TRBJ1-5
len: 15
CDR3nt: TGTGCCAGCAGCATGCAGGGTTATAGCAATCAGCCCCAGCATTTT
CDR3aa: CASSMQGYSNQPQHF

abundance: NA
d_gene: TRBD2
v_gene: TRBV6-4
j_gene: TRBJ2-3
len: 15
CDR3nt: TGTGCCAGCGCGGAACTCGGCGGGGGGCCAGATACGCAGTATTTT
CDR3aa: CASAELGGGPDTQYF

abundance: NA
d_gene: NA
v_gene: TRBV6-4
j_gene: TRBJ2-3
len: 14
CDR3nt: TGTGCCAGCAGTGAGTCAGGTACCACAGATACGCAGTATTTT
CDR3aa: CASSESGTTDTQYF

abundance: NA
d_gene: NA
v_gene: TRBV28
j_gene: TRBJ1-6
len: 15
CDR3nt: TGTGCCAGCAGTCCGGGTACCTCTAATAATTCACCCCTCCACTTT
CDR3aa: CASSPGTSNNSPLHF

abundance: NA
d_gene: NA
v_gene: TRBV18
j_gene: TRBJ1-4
len: 14
CDR3nt: TGTGCCAGCTCACCACGGGGGGGGAACGAAAAACTGTTTTTT
CDR3aa: CASSPRGGNEKLFF

abundance: NA
d_gene: TRBD2
v_gene: TRBV29-1
j_gene: TRBJ2-1
len: 14
CDR3nt: TGCAGCGGGAAACTAGCGGGGGGGTCCTATGAGCAGTTCTTC
CDR3aa: CSGKLAGGSYEQFF

abundance: NA
d_gene: NA
v_gene: TRBV18
j_gene: TRBJ1-2
len: 14
CDR3nt: TGTGCCAGCTCACCACCAGGAGAAACCTATGGCTACACCTTC
CDR3aa: CASSPPGETYGYTF

abundance: few
d_gene: TRBD1
v_gene: TRBV30
j_gene: TRBJ2-5
len: 14
CDR3nt: TGTGCCTGGAGTGGGTCAGGGGGTCAAGAGACCCAGTACTTC
CDR3aa: CAWSGSGGQETQYF

abundance: few
d_gene: TRBD1
v_gene: TRBV28
j_gene: TRBJ1-4
len: 16
CDR3nt: TGTGCCAGCAGTTTGTTCCGGACACAGGGGAATGAAAAACTGTTTTTT
CDR3aa: CASSLFRTQGNEKLFF

abundance: NA
d_gene: NA
v_gene: TRBV7-3
j_gene: TRBJ1-2
len: 13
CDR3nt: TGTGCCAGCAGCCCGGACAGAAACTATGGCTACACCTTC
CDR3aa: CASSPDRNYGYTF

abundance: NA
d_gene: TRBD2
v_gene: TRBV4-2
j_gene: TRBJ2-1
len: 15
CDR3nt: TGTGCCAGCAGCCAAGACCGGGGGGGACTAGGGGAGCAGTTCTTC
CDR3aa: CASSQDRGGLGEQFF

abundance: NA
d_gene: NA
v_gene: TRBV7-9
j_gene: TRBJ2-1
len: 14
CDR3nt: TGTGCCAGCAGCTTAGGTGGGGGCAACTTAGAGCAGTTCTTC
CDR3aa: CASSLGGGNLEQFF

abundance: NA
d_gene: TRBD1
v_gene: TRBV25-1
j_gene: TRBJ1-4
len: 15
CDR3nt: TGTGCCAGCAGTGAACAGACAGGGACCTATGAAAAACTGTTTTTT
CDR3aa: CASSEQTGTYEKLFF

abundance: NA
d_gene: NA
v_gene: TRBV19
j_gene: TRBJ2-4
len: 14
CDR3nt: TGTGCCAGTACGGTAAGGGAGTCCAAAAACATTCAGTACTTC
CDR3aa: CASTVRESKNIQYF

abundance: once
d_gene: TRBD2
v_gene: TRBV5-1
j_gene: TRBJ2-1
len: 14
CDR3nt: TGCGCCAGCAGCTTGAGACTAGCGGGAAATGAGCAGTTCTTC
CDR3aa: CASSLRLAGNEQFF

abundance: NA
d_gene: NA
v_gene: TRBV3-1/TRBV3-2
j_gene: TRBJ2-3
len: 15
CDR3nt: TGTGCCAGCAGCCAAGATCCCCGGTCCACAGATACGCAGTATTTT
CDR3aa: CASSQDPRSTDTQYF

abundance: NA
d_gene: TRBD1
v_gene: TRBV2
j_gene: TRBJ1-2
len: 16
CDR3nt: TGTGCCAGCAGTGACGGTCGACAGGGGAGTAACTATGGCTACACCTTC
CDR3aa: CASSDGRQGSNYGYTF

abundance: NA
d_gene: TRBD1
v_gene: TRBV19
j_gene: TRBJ1-2
len: 15
CDR3nt: TGTGCCAGTAGGCTGCCCCAGGGGGCGAACTATGGCTACACCTTC
CDR3aa: CASRLPQGANYGYTF

abundance: NA
d_gene: NA
v_gene: TRBV11-2
j_gene: TRBJ2-3
len: 16
CDR3nt: TGTGCCAGCAGCCCCTACCCCACAGGGTTGGCAGATACGCAGTATTTT
CDR3aa: CASSPYPTGLADTQYF

abundance: few
d_gene: NA
v_gene: TRBV19
j_gene: TRBJ2-6
len: 11
CDR3nt: TGTGCCACGAGGGACAACAACGTCCTGACTTTC
CDR3aa: CATRDNNVLTF

abundance: NA
d_gene: TRBD1
v_gene: TRBV5-1
j_gene: TRBJ2-1
len: 14
CDR3nt: TGCGCCAGCAGCATACTACAGGGGGCCAATGAGCAGTTCTTC
CDR3aa: CASSILQGANEQFF

abundance: few
d_gene: NA
v_gene: TRBV5-4
j_gene: TRBJ1-5
len: 12
CDR3nt: TGTGCCAGCAGCTCGGAGGATCAGCCCCAGCATTTT
CDR3aa: CASSSEDQPQHF

abundance: NA
d_gene: TRBD2
v_gene: TRBV20-1
j_gene: TRBJ2-1
len: 15
CDR3nt: TGCAGTGCTAGTGATTCGGGACTAGCGGCCAATGAGCAGTTCTTC
CDR3aa: CSASDSGLAANEQFF

abundance: few
d_gene: TRBD2
v_gene: TRBV7-7
j_gene: TRBJ2-1
len: 13
CDR3nt: TGTGCCAGCAGCACCCAGCGGGGAAATGAGCAGTTCTTC
CDR3aa: CASSTQRGNEQFF

abundance: NA
d_gene: NA
v_gene: TRBV6-5
j_gene: TRBJ2-1
len: 15
CDR3nt: TGTGCCAGCAGTTTCAGGGGACCGCGGTACAATGAGCAGTTCTTC
CDR3aa: CASSFRGPRYNEQFF

abundance: once
d_gene: NA
v_gene: TRBV6-5
j_gene: TRBJ2-6
len: 15
CDR3nt: TGTGCCAGCAGTAACAGGTTATCTGGGGCCAACGTCCTGACTTTC
CDR3aa: CASSNRLSGANVLTF

abundance: once
d_gene: NA
v_gene: TRBV6-6
j_gene: TRBJ1-5
len: 16
CDR3nt: TGTGCCAGCAGTTACTCTCCGGGACAATCCAATCAGCCCCAGCATTTT
CDR3aa: CASSYSPGQSNQPQHF

abundance: NA
d_gene: NA
v_gene: TRBV18
j_gene: TRBJ1-4
len: 14
CDR3nt: TGTGCCAGCTCTTCAGACACCCGAGCCGAAAAACTGTTTTTT
CDR3aa: CASSSDTRAEKLFF

abundance: NA
d_gene: NA
v_gene: TRBV19
j_gene: TRBJ1-6
len: 12
CDR3nt: TGTGCCAGTAGTAACGGGGATTCACCCCTCCACTTT
CDR3aa: CASSNGDSPLHF

abundance: NA
d_gene: NA
v_gene: TRBV6-5
j_gene: TRBJ1-3
len: 15
CDR3nt: TGTGCCACCCTGCGGTTTTCCTCCTCTGGAAACACCATATATTTT
CDR3aa: CATLRFSSSGNTIYF

abundance: NA
d_gene: NA
v_gene: TRBV24-1
j_gene: TRBJ2-2
len: 15
CDR3nt: TGTGCCACCAGTGATCTCGACAGGCCGACCGGGGAGCTGTTTTTT
CDR3aa: CATSDLDRPTGELFF

abundance: once
d_gene: NA
v_gene: TRBV6-4
j_gene: TRBJ1-1
len: 15
CDR3nt: TGTGCCAGCAGTGACAAGGGGGGGGTGAGTACTGAAGCTTTCTTT
CDR3aa: CASSDKGGVSTEAFF

abundance: NA
d_gene: NA
v_gene: TRBV11-3
j_gene: TRBJ2-3
len: 14
CDR3nt: TGTGCCAGCAGCTTACAGGGCGGATCAGATACGCAGTATTTT
CDR3aa: CASSLQGGSDTQYF

abundance: NA
d_gene: NA
v_gene: TRBV5-1
j_gene: TRBJ1-1
len: 17
CDR3nt: TGCGCCAGCGGAGGCGTCGGCAGTGGGGTTCGAACTGGAGAAGCTTTCTTT
CDR3aa: CASGGVGSGVRTGEAFF

abundance: NA
d_gene: NA
v_gene: TRBV5-1
j_gene: TRBJ2-2
len: 12
CDR3nt: TGCGCCAGCAAGGGGACTACCGGGGAGCTGTTTTTT
CDR3aa: CASKGTTGELFF

abundance: NA
d_gene: NA
v_gene: TRBV7-3
j_gene: TRBJ2-1
len: 16
CDR3nt: TGTGCCAGCAGCACTACCGGGGACATCCGCTACAATGAGCAGTTCTTC
CDR3aa: CASSTTGDIRYNEQFF

abundance: NA
d_gene: NA
v_gene: TRBV5-3
j_gene: TRBJ2-2
len: 15
CDR3nt: TGTGCCAGAAGCTTGCGGCGGACGAACACCGGGGAGCTGTTTTTT
CDR3aa: CARSLRRTNTGELFF

abundance: NA
d_gene: TRBD1
v_gene: TRBV6-1
j_gene: TRBJ1-5
len: 15
CDR3nt: TGTGCCAGCAGTGAATGGGGACAGGAGGATCAGCCCCAGCATTTT
CDR3aa: CASSEWGQEDQPQHF

abundance: NA
d_gene: NA
v_gene: TRBV5-4
j_gene: TRBJ2-3
len: 13
CDR3nt: TGTGCCAGCAGCTTAGGGCGTACGGGGGGCCGGGATTTT
CDR3aa: CASSLGRTGGRDF

abundance: NA
d_gene: NA
v_gene: TRBV24-1
j_gene: TRBJ1-1
len: 12
CDR3nt: TGTGCCACCAGTGGGCCCCGTGCTGAAGCTTTCTTT
CDR3aa: CATSGPRAEAFF